This TCR beta chain was obtained from a study of T-cell reconstitution after alpha-beta-depleted transplantation in children. Overall study results and limits: Several patients had high TCRbeta diversity at day 60; it came from surviving recipient T cells and thymic progenitors. Several hundred rapidly expanded clones from non-depleted graft cells reportedly supplied alpha-beta T cells about two months post-transplant. From newly produced T cells came most of the T-cell counts and diversity one year after transplant.

In germline, CDR1 is LGHDT, CDR2 YNNKEL (reference sequence). After removal of 0 bases from V and 7 bases from J, the junction contained 3 bases not matched to a gene. CDR3 length: 16 residues. Unique molecular identifiers were used to barcode this TCRbeta library. TCRdb ran MiXCR on the PCR reads and lists one entry per CDR3 protein. This table holds 280,000 or so distinct CDR3 sequences, around a tenth found once. This clonotype was counted many times. What it recognizes is unknown. The V and J genes are TRBV3-1 and TRBJ2-1; 13 bases agree with TRBD2. The TCR comes from a male patient between 2 and 15 years old who had a stem cell transplant for chronic granulomatous disease, so the T cells may come from the graft donor. Sequenced material: peripheral blood, taken 180 days after TCRalphabeta/CD19-depleted stem cell transplant. The CDR3 DNA is TGTGCCAGCAGCCAAGAGGGACTAGCGGGAAATAATGAGCAGTTCTTC. This translates into CASSQEGLAGNNEQFF.